The 10 T cell receptor beta chains below all came from one sample that was sequenced in a study of beta chain features in type 1 diabetes. The isolated RNA, all of it, was reverse transcribed, so expressed TCRB transcripts were what got sequenced. Sequencing used immunoSEQ multiplex PCR; TCRdb keeps in-frame clones, though not all of them. The sample holds over 150,000 clones, approximately 8.1% seen once. The specimen was central memory CD4+ T cells from blood. The source is a man between 18 and 29 years old in good health.

This rearrangement joins TRBV19 to TRBJ2-5; 12 bases map to TRBD2. Trimming cost V 5 bases and J 2 bases; bases outside gene matches: 6. Germline-derived CDR1 and CDR2 are LNHDA and SQIVND (reference sequence). The CDR3 totals 16 residues. CDR3 nucleotide sequence: TGTGCCAGTAGTTCATCTGGACTAGCGGGGCAAGAGACCCAGTACTTC. It yields the protein CASSSSGLAGQETQYF.

This clone was found a few times. The chain links TRBV15 to TRBJ1-2; D not certain. Trimming took 1 base from V and 4 from J, leaving 7 bases between them. There are 13 residues in the CDR3. Germline-derived CDR1 and CDR2 are LNHNV and YYDKDF (reference sequence). CDR3 in amino acids: CATSRGPGYGYTF. In DNA form, the CDR3 reads TGTGCCACCAGCAGAGGACCGGGCTATGGCTACACCTTC. The full variable domain, completed using reference TRBV15 and TRBJ1-2, is DAMVIQNPRYQVTQFGKPVTLSCSQTLNHNVMYWYQQKSSQAPKLLFHYYDKDFNNEADTPDNFQSRRPNTSFCFLDIRSPGLGDTAMYLCATSRGPGYGYTFGSGTRLTVV.

This clone was observed a few times. Distinct nucleotide sequences in the sample also encode this CDR3. The chain uses TRBV18 and TRBJ2-5, with TRBD1 matching 7 bases. Trimming took 4 bases from V and 3 from J; bases not matched to a gene: 2. The CDR3 loop spans 13 amino acids. Germline lookup yields CDR1 KGHSH and CDR2 LQKENI. In DNA form, the CDR3 reads TGTGCCAGCTCACGAGGACAGGAAGAGACCCAGTACTTC. Protein: CASSRGQEETQYF. Full variable domain (outside the CDR3, taken from reference TRBV18 and TRBJ2-5): NAGVMQNPRHLVRRRGQEARLRCSPMKGHSHVYWYRQLPEEGLKFMVYLQKENIIDESGMPKERFSAEFPKEGPSILRIQQVVRGDSAAYFCASSRGQEETQYFGPGTRLLVL.

This clone was observed a handful of times. The chain employs TRBV7-2 and TRBJ2-7; no clear D gene. Between the trimmed V and J ends, which lost 0 bases and 4 bases, there was a span of 7 bases. Germline values: CDR1 SGHTA, CDR2 FQGNSA. The CDR3 is 13 amino acids. The CDR3 sequence: CASSLAGEYEQYF. As DNA, the CDR3 is TGTGCCAGCAGCTTAGCAGGAGAATACGAGCAGTACTTC. The complete variable domain, with remaining parts taken from reference TRBV7-2 and TRBJ2-7, reads GAGVSQSPSNKVTEKGKDVELRCDPISGHTALYWYRQSLGQGLEFLIYFQGNSAPDKSGLPSDRFSAERTGGSVSTLTIQRTQQEDSAVYLCASSLAGEYEQYFGPGTRLTVT.

This clone has a handful of counts. The chain joins TRBV6-5 to TRBJ1-4; D unclear. The length of the CDR3 is 15 residues. Trimming shortened V by 8 bases and J by 6 bases, and 19 bases separated the two germline ends. The germline V gene encodes CDR1 MNHEY and CDR2 SVGAGI. The CDR3 spells CASAPLGDVDEKLFF. The CDR3 DNA follows: TGTGCCAGCGCCCCTCTCGGGGATGTGGATGAAAAACTGTTTTTT.

This clone was seen ten or more times. V and J are TRBV18 and TRBJ2-5, with 8 positions matching TRBD2. Germline V gene sequence: CDR1 KGHSH, CDR2 LQKENI. With V trimmed by 2 bases and J by 2 bases, 4 bases remained unmatched. The CDR3 consists of 15 residues. The CDR3 loop reads CASSPGAGEQETQYF. CDR3 coding DNA: TGTGCCAGCTCACCAGGAGCGGGGGAACAAGAGACCCAGTACTTC. Complete variable domain (other parts from reference TRBV18 and TRBJ2-5): NAGVMQNPRHLVRRRGQEARLRCSPMKGHSHVYWYRQLPEEGLKFMVYLQKENIIDESGMPKERFSAEFPKEGPSILRIQQVVRGDSAAYFCASSPGAGEQETQYFGPGTRLLVL.

This clone showed up just a few times. The gene calls are TRBV6-6 and TRBJ2-5; tentatively, D is TRBD2 (6 bases). Trimming shortened V by 2 bases and J by 4 bases, and 8 bases separated the two germline ends. The CDR3 spans 13 residues. The germline gives CDR1 MNHNY, CDR2 SVGAGI (reference sequence). The CDR3 region is CASSYGAGETQYF. DNA of the CDR3: TGTGCCAGCAGTTACGGAGCGGGAGAGACCCAGTACTTC.

This clone was detected a few times. V is TRBV28 and J is TRBJ1-2, with unresolved D. Germline V gives CDR1 MDHEN, CDR2 SYDVKM. The V end lost 7 bases, the J end lost 6 bases, and 15 bases lay between the germline ends. The CDR3 runs 13 residues. The CDR3 DNA reads TGTGCCAGCACCCGGGCCGGGGTTGATGGCTACACCTTC. Encoded protein: CASTRAGVDGYTF.

The chain employs TRBV7-2 and TRBJ2-7; weak D call: TRBD1 (5 bases). Germline-derived CDR1 and CDR2 are SGHTA and FQGNSA. The CDR3 spans 15 residues. V was trimmed by 0 bases and J by 5 bases, leaving 14 bases between them. DNA for the CDR3: TGTGCCAGCAGCTTAGCGGTAGGGGCGAGAGACGAGCAGTACTTC. It translates to CASSLAVGARDEQYF.

This clone was found a few times. The chain is built from TRBV10-3 and TRBJ2-1, with D tentatively TRBD1 (5 bases). Germline assignment: CDR1 ENHRY and CDR2 SYGVKD. The CDR3 is 14 amino acids. With 6 bases removed from V and 1 base from J, the gap between germline ends came to 10 bases. The CDR3 here is CAISSGNSYNEQFF. The DNA of the CDR3 is TGTGCCATCAGCTCAGGGAATTCCTACAATGAGCAGTTCTTC.